This T cell receptor (beta chain) was sequenced for a study of cytomegalovirus exposure and HLA in healthy donors. Germline V gene data show CDR1 as MNHEY and CDR2 as SMNVEV (reference sequence). V was trimmed by 6 bases and J by 3 bases, leaving 20 bases between them. The CDR3 is 16 residues long. PCR was performed using 60 Vbeta and 13 Jbeta primers. The method was immunoSEQ multiplex PCR; TCRdb's version includes in-frame clones alone and lacks a portion of them. This table lists around 140,000 clones. Remarks on this clone: Its antigen is unknown.

Study-wide findings and caveats: In a later analysis, across HLA loci, associated TCR counts were highest for DRB1, lowest for HLA-C. A likely sequencing artifact accounted for one observed cluster of highly shared sequence variants.

The J gene is TRBJ1-1, the V gene TRBV27; a weak D match, TRBD1 (5 bases). Sequenced: PBMCs. This receptor was obtained from a woman aged 40-49 years in good health and CMV-seronegative. The DNA of the CDR3 is TGTGCCAGCAGCCGGAGGGCGGGGACGGGGTACACTGAAGCTTTCTTT. Translation: CASSRRAGTGYTEAFF.